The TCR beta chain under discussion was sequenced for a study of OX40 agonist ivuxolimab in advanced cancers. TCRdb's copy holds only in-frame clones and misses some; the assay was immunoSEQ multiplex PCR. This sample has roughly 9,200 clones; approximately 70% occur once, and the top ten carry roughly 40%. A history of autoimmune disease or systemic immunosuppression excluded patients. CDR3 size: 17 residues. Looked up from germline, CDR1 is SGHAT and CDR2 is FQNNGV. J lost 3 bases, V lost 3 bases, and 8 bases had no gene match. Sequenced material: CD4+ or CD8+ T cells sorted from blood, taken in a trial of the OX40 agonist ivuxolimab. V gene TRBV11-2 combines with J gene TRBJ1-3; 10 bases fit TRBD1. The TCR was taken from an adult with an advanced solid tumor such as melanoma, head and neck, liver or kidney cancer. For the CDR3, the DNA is TGTGCCAGCAGCTTTCCCCGGGACAGGGGACATGGAAACACCATATATTTT. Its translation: CASSFPRDRGHGNTIYF.